This T cell receptor beta chain is drawn from a study of T cells in Graves' hyperthyroidism and ophthalmopathy. TCR beta CDR3 regions were amplified from RNA. TCR CDR3 regions were first amplified by RT-PCR with HTBI primers. TCRdb fed the multiplex PCR reads into MiXCR, producing one record per CDR3 protein. There are around 370,000 distinct CDR3 sequences in the sample; around 20% occur only once, and over 35% lies in the top ten. This clonotype was observed many times. CDR1 and CDR2 from the germline V gene are SEHNR and FQNEAQ (reference sequence). Trimming took 8 bases from V and 0 from J; bases not matched to a gene: 12. The CDR3 length is 17 residues.

This rearrangement joins TRBV7-9 to TRBJ2-3; TRBD2 matches at 9 bases. The sample comprised blood. The sequence derives from a man aged 18 to 30 with Graves' ophthalmopathy. In DNA form, the CDR3 reads TGTGCCAGCGGGCGTCCTTTAACTAGCGGGAGCACAGATACGCAGTATTTT. Protein sequence: CASGRPLTSGSTDTQYF.